This T cell receptor beta chain emerged from a study of cytomegalovirus exposure and HLA in healthy donors. On the study more broadly: Unique TCRs from HLA-typed donors, 70 million to 100 million of them, were held in an early data release. Clustering assigned about 80% of the approximately 430 genotyped donors to the Caucasian-associated ancestry cluster. Findings and caveats of the study: Among TCR sequences, most were rare, though some public TCRs appeared in many donors. About 87% or about 30% of the time was how often most TCR beta V segments were productive, according to an earlier analysis.

The primer mix had 60 Vbeta and 13 Jbeta primers. The protocol was immunoSEQ multiplex PCR, while the TCRdb copy is restricted to in-frame clones and leaves out a portion. The sample contains about 170,000 clones, less than 85% of which appear only once. As to this clone: Its antigen is unidentified.

V was pared by 0 bases and J by 6 bases, with 8 bases between. The CDR3 is made up of 14 amino acids. The V gene's germline CDR1 is MGHRA and CDR2 YSYEKL. The source is a male donor in good health and CMV-seronegative. V is TRBV4-1 and J is TRBJ2-2; no clear D. Sequenced material: PBMCs. The CDR3 sequence is CASSQDLVPGELFF. CDR3 nucleotide sequence: TGCGCCAGCAGCCAAGACCTAGTTCCCGGGGAGCTGTTTTTT.